This T cell receptor (beta chain) was recorded in a study of T-cell reconstitution after alpha-beta-depleted transplantation in children. Study-wide findings and caveats: Several hundred expanded graft clones reportedly were the source of alpha-beta T cells about two months after transplant.

This CDR3 spans 13 amino acids. The V end lost 6 bases, the J end lost 10 bases, and 16 bases lay between the germline ends. Germline values: CDR1 SEHNR, CDR2 FQNEAQ (reference sequence). Preparation of the TCRbeta library involved a method that used unique molecular identifiers. TCRdb processed the PCR reads anew with MiXCR; each CDR3 protein has one entry. The profile covers about 16,000 distinct CDR3 sequences, with roughly 7.6% appearing a single time and approximately 34% taken by the ten largest. This clonotype was counted only a few times. The antigen is unknown. The clonotype was recovered from a boy younger than two who had a stem cell transplant for Wiskott-Aldrich syndrome, so the T cells may come from the graft donor. V is TRBV7-9 and J is TRBJ2-1; D is perhaps TRBD1 (5 bases). The sequences come from PBMCs, mostly from graft donor cells, collected 60 days after TCRalphabeta/CD19-depleted stem cell transplant. CDR3 loop: CASSQPQGGEQFF. The CDR3 bases are TGTGCCAGCAGTCAACCCCAGGGCGGCGAGCAGTTCTTC.